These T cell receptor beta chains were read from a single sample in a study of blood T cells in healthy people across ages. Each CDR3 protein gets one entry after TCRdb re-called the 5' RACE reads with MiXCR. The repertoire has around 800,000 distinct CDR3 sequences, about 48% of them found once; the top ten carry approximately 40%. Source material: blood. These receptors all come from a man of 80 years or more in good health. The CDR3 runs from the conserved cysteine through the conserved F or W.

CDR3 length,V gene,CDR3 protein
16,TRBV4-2,CASSQDPGRGQLGYTF
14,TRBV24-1,CATSDLEGRYGYTF
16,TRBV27,CASSALRGQGARGYTF
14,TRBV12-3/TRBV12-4,CASSWGTGTYEQYF
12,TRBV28,CASSLTWDTQYF
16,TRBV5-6,CASSAHTSGNRDTQYF
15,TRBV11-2,CASRPPGLKHRDAYF
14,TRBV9,CASSVSGGKETQYF
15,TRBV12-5,CASGLGGGSQETQYF
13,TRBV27,CASSGGRTNEQFF
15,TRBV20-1,CSARASAVGYNEQFF
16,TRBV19,CASSTPGGTYTGELFF
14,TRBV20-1,CSARAGTGFQPQHF
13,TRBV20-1,CSASYGRSGEQFF
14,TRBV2,CASSRGAANQPQHF
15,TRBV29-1,CSVELGRGPQETQYF
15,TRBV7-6,CASSPMGTSGGYAYF
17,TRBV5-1,CASSHRTSGSYYNEQFF
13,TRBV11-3,CASSLLGANEQYF
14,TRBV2,CASSPPDRVGGQYF
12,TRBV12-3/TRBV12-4,CASSLDIQPQHF
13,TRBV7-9,CASSTQGFRGYTF
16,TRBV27,CASSSRLAGVPDTQYF
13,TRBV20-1,CSASPVSKNIQYF
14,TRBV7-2,CASSLVAITDTQYF
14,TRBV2,CASSERDRHRDAYF
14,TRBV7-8,CASSLGISGAGYTF
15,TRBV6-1,CASSVQDGGTDTQYF
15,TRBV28,CAVGGRGGTYYEQYF
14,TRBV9,CASSVDRDRAGYTF
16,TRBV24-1,CATSDAPGLAKETQYF